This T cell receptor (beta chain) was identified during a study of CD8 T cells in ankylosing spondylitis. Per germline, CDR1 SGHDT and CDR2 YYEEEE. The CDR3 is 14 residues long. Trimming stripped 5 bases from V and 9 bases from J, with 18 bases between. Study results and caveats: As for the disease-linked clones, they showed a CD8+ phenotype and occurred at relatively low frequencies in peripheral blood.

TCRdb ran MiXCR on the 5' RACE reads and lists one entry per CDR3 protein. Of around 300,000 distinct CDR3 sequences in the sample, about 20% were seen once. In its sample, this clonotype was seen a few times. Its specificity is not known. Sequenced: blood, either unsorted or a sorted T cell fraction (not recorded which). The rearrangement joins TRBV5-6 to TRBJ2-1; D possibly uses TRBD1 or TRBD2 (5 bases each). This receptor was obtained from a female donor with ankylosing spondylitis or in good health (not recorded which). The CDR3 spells CASRPGTVVAEQFF. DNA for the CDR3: TGTGCCAGCAGACCCGGGACCGTCGTCGCTGAGCAGTTCTTC.